This is a list of T cell receptor beta chains from one sample in a study of breast tumors, draining lymph nodes, adjacent tissues. TCRdb passed the multiplex PCR reads through MiXCR, listing each CDR3 protein once. This sample has about 220,000 distinct CDR3 sequences, with less than 45% found just once. What was sequenced was axillary lymph node tissue. All receptors come from a female donor with breast cancer. Some clones in this sample may be carry-over from other donors' samples. CDR3s include the opening cysteine and the closing phenylalanine or tryptophan. A D gene is named only where the DNA matches it firmly. The size entry is marked missing in some rows and otherwise reads once, few, many or a size class.

clone_size j_call d_call v_call cdr3_aa cdr3_nt
few TRBJ2-3 - TRBV3-1 CASSQSAQRPTDTQYF TGTGCCAGCAGCCAATCCGCCCAGCGACCTACAGATACGCAGTATTTT
- TRBJ2-5 TRBD1 TRBV11-1 CASSPGQGGETQYF TGTGCCAGCAGCCCCGGACAGGGCGGGGAGACCCAGTACTTC
many TRBJ2-7 - TRBV13 CASSLGAYGYEQYF TGTGCCAGCAGCCTAGGGGCTTACGGCTACGAGCAGTACTTC
- TRBJ2-1 - TRBV11-1 CASSQVVHNEQFF TGTGCCAGCAGCCAAGTCGTTCACAATGAGCAGTTCTTC
many TRBJ2-1 TRBD2 TRBV24-1 CATSDSASGRNDEQFF TGTGCCACCAGTGATTCGGCTAGCGGGAGGAATGATGAGCAGTTCTTC
- TRBJ2-7 TRBD1 TRBV25-1 CAPGQGYHEQYF TGTGCCCCGGGACAGGGTTACCACGAGCAGTACTTC
many TRBJ2-3 TRBD1 TRBV19 CASSMGSGQGTDTQYF TGTGCCAGTAGTATGGGGTCGGGACAGGGCACAGATACGCAGTATTTT
- TRBJ2-1 - TRBV5-5 CASCQSGVRTLTYNEQFF TGTGCCAGCTGCCAATCCGGGGTCCGGACACTCACCTACAATGAGCAGTTCTTC
- TRBJ1-5 - TRBV6-2/TRBV6-3 CASSHETNSNQPQHF TGTGCCAGCAGTCACGAGACAAACAGCAATCAGCCCCAGCATTTT
many TRBJ2-1 - TRBV24-1 CATSDLGYDEQFF TGTGCCACCAGTGATTTAGGGTATGATGAGCAGTTCTTC
- TRBJ2-3 TRBD2 TRBV24-1 CATSDIGTSGYTDTQYF TGTGCCACCAGTGATATCGGGACTAGCGGTTACACAGATACGCAGTATTTT
many TRBJ1-2 - TRBV13 CASSLGGRTRGYTF TGTGCCAGCAGCTTAGGCGGGCGGACTCGCGGCTACACCTTC
many TRBJ2-6 - TRBV9 CASSVEAGIRRVANVLTF TGTGCCAGCAGCGTAGAAGCGGGTATACGTCGTGTGGCCAACGTCCTGACTTTC